These 27 T cell receptor beta chains were sequenced from one sample in a study of T cell responses to AZD1222 COVID-19 vaccine. TCRdb's copy holds only in-frame clones and misses some; the assay was immunoSEQ multiplex PCR. This sample yields approximately 110,000 clones, of which 75% to 90% are seen a single time; around 4.4% belongs to the top ten. Specimen: peripheral blood, collected 28 days after the second AZD1222 dose. The source is an adult who received the AZD1222 COVID-19 vaccine.

This chain links TRBV6-4 with TRBJ1-2, with D uncertain. The CDR3 extends over 13 amino acids. Germline CDR1 is MRHNA and CDR2 is SNTAGT. With 0 bases removed from V and 8 bases from J, the gap between germline ends came to 10 bases. CDR3 in amino acids: CASSDSGFSGYTF. The CDR3, as DNA: TGTGCCAGCAGTGACTCCGGGTTTTCCGGCTACACCTTC.

The CDR3 here is CASSPRVNEQFF. Here the CDR3 DNA reads TGTGCCAGCAGTCCGCGGGTCAATGAGCAGTTCTTC. The gene calls are TRBV12-3 or TRBV12-4 and TRBJ2-1; perhaps TRBD2 as D (5 bases). CDR3 size: 12 residues. The ends were cut back, 5 bases at V and 6 bases at J, with 8 bases in the middle.

Comment on this clone: The same CDR3 also results from other DNA sequences found in this sample. The gene calls are TRBV5-1 and TRBJ1-1; possibly TRBD1 for D (6 bases). Germline CDR1 reads SGHRS; CDR2 reads YFSETQ. The germline V and J ends were trimmed by 2 bases and 5 bases, with 10 bases remaining between them. This CDR3 comprises 13 residues. The CDR3 nucleotides are TGCGCCAGCAGCTTCGAGGGGGGGACTGAAGCTTTCTTT. It yields the protein CASSFEGGTEAFF.

V is TRBV19 and J is TRBJ1-4; D is undetermined. Trimming removed 1 base at V and 12 bases at J, with 18 bases between. Germline V gene data show CDR1 as LNHDA and CDR2 as SQIVND (reference sequence). The CDR3 runs to 15 residues. The DNA of the CDR3 is TGTGCCAGTAGTATAGTTGTGGGCGCCTACGGGGAACTGTTTTTT. Translating gives CASSIVVGAYGELFF.

This chain links TRBV7-9 with TRBJ1-5; D gene uncertain. Germline CDR1 reads SEHNR; CDR2 reads FQNEAQ (reference sequence). V lost 0 bases and J 6 bases, leaving 6 bases between the germline ends. The CDR3 contains 13 residues. The CDR3 sequence is CASSLAGSQPQHF. The CDR3 DNA sequence: TGTGCCAGCAGCTTAGCGGGTTCTCAGCCCCAGCATTTT.

In DNA, the CDR3 is TGTGCCACCAGTGATGCCGACAGGGGAGAGGGAGAGACCCAGTACTTC. Translated: CATSDADRGEGETQYF. The chain recombines TRBV24-1 with TRBJ2-5, with TRBD1 identical over 8 bases. The CDR3 totals 16 residues. The V and J ends lost 3 bases and 4 bases, in that order; junction bases with no gene match: 9. Germline V gene data show CDR1 as KGHDR and CDR2 as SFDVKD.

The V gene is TRBV6-2 or TRBV6-3, the J gene TRBJ1-5; maybe TRBD1 (5 bases). The CDR3 spans 15 residues. V lost 3 bases and J lost 2, with 11 bases in between. In germline, CDR1 is MNHEY, CDR2 SVGEGT. As DNA, the CDR3 is TGTGCCAGCAGTTATCTGGGGACTGGCAATCAGCCCCAGCATTTT. Translated, it gives CASSYLGTGNQPQHF.

This clone was detected once. The chain has TRBV5-4 and TRBJ2-3, with TRBD2 identical over 8 bases. With V trimmed by 0 bases and J by 9 bases, 15 bases remained unmatched. Germline CDR1 SGHNT, CDR2 YYREEE (reference sequence). CDR3 length: 17 residues. For the CDR3, the DNA is TGTGCCAGCAGCTTGGGATCGGGGGCGGGGGGACCCCAGACGCAGTATTTT. Protein: CASSLGSGAGGPQTQYF.

This chain's CDR3 is CATTSSALGYGYTF. CDR3 nucleotide sequence: TGTGCCACCACATCGTCAGCCCTCGGGTATGGCTACACCTTC. V is TRBV6-5 and J is TRBJ1-2; no firm D call. Trimming took off 10 bases at V and 5 bases at J, with 20 bases between the two ends. Per germline, CDR1 MNHEY and CDR2 SVGAGI. The CDR3 contains 14 residues.

This clone was seen more than once but under ten times. In nucleotides, the CDR3 is TGTGCCAGCAGTTCAGGCAGAGCTCCTCAAGCTTTCTTT. It yields the protein CASSSGRAPQAFF. The V and J genes are TRBV28 and TRBJ1-1; the D is unclear. There are 13 residues in the CDR3. V was cut by 4 bases and J by 9 bases, with 15 bases left in between. Germline CDR1 and CDR2: MDHEN and SYDVKM.

The V and J genes are TRBV2 and TRBJ1-5; D gene unclear. The CDR3 covers 14 residues. V gave up 2 bases and J gave up 0 bases, with 5 bases separating them. CDR1 SNHLY and CDR2 FYNNEI come from the germline V gene. CDR3: CASSEWASNQPQHF. In DNA, the CDR3 is TGTGCCAGCAGTGAATGGGCTAGCAATCAGCCCCAGCATTTT.

This sequence joins TRBV7-9 and TRBJ1-2; 7 nucleotides agree with TRBD1. Germline V gene lookup returns CDR1 SEHNR and CDR2 FQNEAQ (reference sequence). The junction had 13 bases not matched to a gene; V was cut back by 4 bases and J by 8 bases. This CDR3 has 15 residues. The CDR3 spells CASSWTTDREGGYTF. CDR3 nucleotides: TGTGCCAGCAGCTGGACGACAGACAGGGAAGGGGGCTACACCTTC. Using reference TRBV7-9 and TRBJ1-2 for the parts outside the CDR3, the full variable domain is DTGVSQNPRHKITKRGQNVTFRCDPISEHNRLYWYRQTLGQGPEFLTYFQNEAQLEKSRLLSDRFSAERPKGSFSTLEIQRTEQGDSAMYLCASSWTTDREGGYTFGSGTRLTVV.

The V gene is TRBV28, the J gene TRBJ2-1; maybe TRBD2 (7 bases). Per germline, CDR1 MDHEN and CDR2 SYDVKM. The CDR3 covers 15 residues. V shed 6 bases and J shed 8 bases, with 20 bases lying between them. CDR3 region: CASSSVGGALYEQFF. The CDR3 region has the DNA TGTGCCAGCAGCTCGGTTGGGGGGGCTCTCTATGAGCAGTTCTTC. Looking up the rest from reference TRBV28 and TRBJ2-1 gives the full variable domain: DVKVTQSSRYLVKRTGEKVFLECVQDMDHENMFWYRQDPGLGLRLIYFSYDVKMKEKGDIPEGYSVSREKKERFSLILESASTNQTSMYLCASSSVGGALYEQFFGPGTRLTVL.

The chain couples TRBV4-2 to TRBJ1-2; possible D gene TRBD1, 6 bases. V lost 4 bases and J lost 2, with 8 bases in between. Per the germline V gene, CDR1 is LGHNA and CDR2 is YNFKEQ. This CDR3 has 13 amino acids. The CDR3 reads CASSRTGNYGYTF. In nucleotides, the CDR3 is TGTGCCAGCAGCCGAACAGGGAACTATGGCTACACCTTC.

V and J are TRBV7-2 and TRBJ2-3; 11 bases are shared with TRBD2. The CDR3 length is 17 residues. Germline V CDR1 and CDR2: SGHTA, FQGNSA. J lost 9 bases, V lost 5 bases, and 16 bases had no gene match. The CDR3 reads CASSPLAGTSGGGTQYF. The CDR3 DNA is TGTGCCAGCAGCCCCCTGGCGGGGACTAGCGGCGGGGGGACGCAGTATTTT.

This clone was seen only a few times. The genes are TRBV30 and TRBJ1-5, with D unclear. The V gene lost 2 bases and the J gene lost 2 bases, with 7 bases spanning the gap. The CDR3 contains 13 residues. The germline CDR1 and CDR2 sequences are GTSNPN and SVGIG (reference sequence). CDR3: CAWSLDGNQPQHF. The CDR3, as DNA: TGTGCCTGGAGTTTAGACGGCAATCAGCCCCAGCATTTT.

The CDR3 loop is CATRAAAGPETQYF. CDR3 sequence (DNA): TGTGCCACCCGGGCGGCAGCGGGGCCAGAGACCCAGTACTTC. The V and J genes are TRBV24-1 and TRBJ2-5; TRBD2 matches at 7 bases. The V gene's germline CDR1 is KGHDR and CDR2 SFDVKD. V dropped 9 bases and J dropped 4; count of bases not matched to a gene: 10. The CDR3 is made up of 14 amino acids.

The gene calls are TRBV19 and TRBJ2-5; D is perhaps TRBD2 (6 bases). With 8 bases removed from V and 2 bases from J, the gap between germline ends came to 9 bases. Germline values: CDR1 LNHDA, CDR2 SQIVND (reference sequence). CDR3 length: 12 residues. CDR3 in amino acids: CASGGRQETQYF. Written as DNA, the CDR3 is TGTGCCAGTGGGGGGAGGCAAGAGACCCAGTACTTC.

This clone was found a few times. V is TRBV10-1 and J is TRBJ2-3; D is undetermined. The CDR3 sequence is 15 residues long. Germline V gives CDR1 WNHNN, CDR2 SYGVQD (reference sequence). The V end lost 4 bases, the J end lost 1 base, and 12 bases lay between the germline ends. The CDR3 sequence: CASSALATRTDTQYF. The CDR3 DNA is TGCGCCAGCAGTGCTTTAGCAACTCGCACAGATACGCAGTATTTT.

The V call is TRBV6-2 or TRBV6-3, the J call TRBJ2-5; tentatively, D is TRBD2 (7 bases). Germline CDR1 is MNHEY and CDR2 is SVGEGT. Trimming removed 0 bases from V and 5 bases from J, with 13 bases in between. The CDR3 has 15 amino acids. The DNA of the CDR3 is TGTGCCAGCAGTTACTCCCGGGCGGGGGCGGAGACCCAGTACTTC. Amino acids: CASSYSRAGAETQYF.

V and J are TRBV6-5 and TRBJ2-5; D might be TRBD2 (5 bases). Germline V lookup: CDR1 MNHEY, CDR2 SVGAGI. Trimming took 5 bases from V and 5 from J, leaving 18 bases between them. The CDR3 is 15 amino acids. Written as DNA, the CDR3 is TGTGCCAGCAGTCCTCTGGCCACTAGTACGGAGACCCAGTACTTC. It specifies CASSPLATSTETQYF.

This chain links TRBV5-1 with TRBJ2-7, with D possibly being TRBD1 (5 bases). The CDR3 totals 13 residues. Trimming removed 3 bases from V and 2 bases from J, with 9 bases in between. CDR1 is SGHRS, CDR2 YFSETQ, per germline. The CDR3 DNA is TGCGCCAGCAGCTCTTCAGGGACCTACGAGCAGTACTTC. Protein sequence: CASSSSGTYEQYF.

This sequence joins TRBV18 and TRBJ1-1; the D gene is possibly TRBD1 (6 bases). The CDR3 length is 13 residues. Trimming removed 3 bases at V and 7 bases at J, with 12 bases between. CDR1 is KGHSH and CDR2 is LQKENI in the germline V gene. CDR3 coding DNA: TGTGCCAGCTCACCCCGGACAGACGATGAAGCTTTCTTT. As protein: CASSPRTDDEAFF.

This rearrangement joins TRBV19 to TRBJ1-2, with D maybe TRBD1 (5 bases). Trimming removed 5 bases from V and 0 bases from J, with 10 bases in between. Germline-derived CDR1 and CDR2 are LNHDA and SQIVND (reference sequence). The CDR3 runs to 14 residues. The CDR3 DNA sequence: TGTGCCAGTAGTCGGTGGGGACCTAACTATGGCTACACCTTC. Translating it yields CASSRWGPNYGYTF. The variable domain in full, with the rest retrieved from reference TRBV19 and TRBJ1-2, is DGGITQSPKYLFRKEGQNVTLSCEQNLNHDAMYWYRQDPGQGLRLIYYSQIVNDFQKGDIAEGYSVSREKKESFPLTVTSAQKNPTAFYLCASSRWGPNYGYTFGSGTRLTVV.

This clone occurred once. The chain joins TRBV6-5 to TRBJ2-5; D possibly matches TRBD1 or TRBD2 (7 bases each). The CDR3 covers 13 residues. V lost 6 bases to trimming and J lost 5 bases, with 13 bases between them. In germline, CDR1 is MNHEY, CDR2 SVGAGI. The CDR3 sequence: CASRRQGGETQYF. The CDR3 nucleotides read TGTGCCAGCAGACGACAGGGAGGGGAGACCCAGTACTTC.

The V and J genes are TRBV23-1 and TRBJ1-2, with 7 bases that match TRBD1. TRBV23-1 is sorted into the ORF group, with uncertain function. The V and J ends lost 4 bases and 4 bases, in that order; junction bases with no gene match: 3. The CDR3 is 13 residues long. This CDR3 reads CASSLGQVYGYTF. The CDR3 bases are TGCGCCAGCAGTCTAGGACAGGTCTATGGCTACACCTTC.

V gene TRBV7-9 combines with J gene TRBJ1-6, with no clear D. Germline V gene lookup returns CDR1 SEHNR and CDR2 FQNEAQ (reference sequence). The CDR3 extends over 11 amino acids. With 5 bases removed from V and 5 bases from J, the gap between germline ends came to 1 base. CDR3 DNA: TGTGCCAGCAGCAATAATTCACCCCTCCACTTT. Amino acid sequence: CASSNNSPLHF.